The rows below give T cell receptor beta chains drawn from one sample of a study of blood T cell repertoires in COVID-19. Sequencing was performed with immunoSEQ multiplex PCR; in TCRdb, only in-frame clones are kept and a portion is missing. The sample lists approximately 140,000 clones; over 60% were seen once. Material for sequencing was peripheral blood. The source is a man at least 80 years old with acute or convalescent COVID-19. Both conserved end residues are part of each CDR3. Fields, in order: clone size, V gene, J gene, D gene, CDR3 DNA, CDR3 protein. D genes are given only for firm matches. Only some rows state a clone size, as once, few, many or a class for expanded clones.

>NA|TRBV6-5|TRBJ1-5|NA
TGTGCCAGCACGGATGTCCGGGGTCAGCCCCAGCATTTT
CASTDVRGQPQHF
>NA|TRBV19|TRBJ2-7|TRBD1
TGTGCCAGTAGTTTTGGGACAGCCTACGAGCAGTACTTC
CASSFGTAYEQYF
>NA|TRBV7-2|TRBJ2-5|NA
TGTGCCAGCAGCTTAGGACAAGCCAGACAGGAGACCCAGTACTTC
CASSLGQARQETQYF
>few|TRBV6-2/TRBV6-3|TRBJ2-2|TRBD1
TGTGCCAGCAGCGTCGGACAGGTGAACACCGGGGAGCTGTTTTTT
CASSVGQVNTGELFF
>NA|TRBV20-1|TRBJ1-2|TRBD1
TGCAGTGCTAGTTCAGGGGGCATTTATGGCTACACCTTC
CSASSGGIYGYTF
>NA|TRBV28|TRBJ1-1|NA
TGTGCCAGCAGTTTAAGCGTGAACACTGAAGCTTTCTTT
CASSLSVNTEAFF
>NA|TRBV5-1|TRBJ1-1|NA
TGCGCCAGCAGCCGGCGGCGGGTGACTGAAGCTTTCTTT
CASSRRRVTEAFF
>NA|TRBV15|TRBJ1-2|NA
TGTGCCACCAGCCCAGGGGACTATGGCTACACCTTC
CATSPGDYGYTF
>NA|TRBV11-2|TRBJ2-2|NA
TGTGCCAGCAGCTTGACACGTATCGGGGAGCTGTTTTTT
CASSLTRIGELFF
>NA|TRBV12-5|TRBJ1-2|NA
TGTGCTAGTGGTTTGGTAGGCGGCAGCCGGATGTCGGGTTACACCTTC
CASGLVGGSRMSGYTF
>few|TRBV4-1|TRBJ1-1|NA
TGCGCCAGCAGCCAGGTTCCAGGGCGAACTGAAGCTTTCTTT
CASSQVPGRTEAFF
>NA|TRBV2|TRBJ1-6|NA
TGTGCCAGCCCAATTTCGGGCTATAATTCACCCCTCCACTTT
CASPISGYNSPLHF
>few|TRBV9|TRBJ1-2|NA
TGTGCCAGCAGCCCAGGCCGGGGGAACTATGGCTACACCTTC
CASSPGRGNYGYTF
>NA|TRBV7-2|TRBJ2-5|TRBD2
TGTGCCAGCAGCCCAGGGACTAGCGGAGAGGGCCAGTACTTC
CASSPGTSGEGQYF
>NA|TRBV18|TRBJ1-5|TRBD1
TGTGCCAGCTCCCCTGATTCGACAGGGGGTAATCAGCCCCAGCATTTT
CASSPDSTGGNQPQHF
>NA|TRBV7-6|TRBJ2-5|NA
TGTGCCAGCAGCTGGGGCCTAGCGCAAGAGACCCAGTACTTC
CASSWGLAQETQYF
>NA|TRBV6-1|TRBJ1-4|TRBD1
TGTGCCAGCAGTGCACAGGGGGCGCTTGGGGCAACTAATGAAAAACTGTTTTTT
CASSAQGALGATNEKLFF
>NA|TRBV15|TRBJ2-3|TRBD2
TGTGCCACCAGCAGGGAACTAGCGGGGTATGGTACGCAGTATTTT
CATSRELAGYGTQYF
>once|TRBV3-1/TRBV3-2|TRBJ2-7|TRBD2
TGTGCCAGCAGACACCTAGCGGGGGAACCCTACGAGCAGTACTTC
CASRHLAGEPYEQYF
>few|TRBV2|TRBJ1-5|NA
TGTGCCAGCAGTCAGGGACTTATGGTTCAGCCCCAGCATTTT
CASSQGLMVQPQHF
>NA|TRBV27|TRBJ2-7|NA
TGTGCCAGCAGTGAGTTCCGGGACACCTACTCCTACGAGCAGTACTTC
CASSEFRDTYSYEQYF
>NA|TRBV9|TRBJ2-5|NA
TGTGCCAGCAGCGTAGGAACAGGGCAAGAGACCCAGTACTTC
CASSVGTGQETQYF
>once|TRBV28|TRBJ2-5|NA
TGTGCCAGCAGTTTCCGACAGTACCAAGAGACCCAGTACTTC
CASSFRQYQETQYF
>NA|TRBV6-4|TRBJ2-3|TRBD1
TGTGCCAGCAGTCCGGGACAGGGGAACACAGATACGCAGTATTTT
CASSPGQGNTDTQYF
>NA|TRBV6-2/TRBV6-3|TRBJ2-5|TRBD2
TGTGCCAGCAGCCATAGCGGGCCCCAAGAGACCCAGTACTTC
CASSHSGPQETQYF
>NA|TRBV15|TRBJ1-5|NA
TGTGCCACGGCTGGGGGCGCGGGCCAGCCCCAGCATTTT
CATAGGAGQPQHF
>NA|TRBV24-1|TRBJ2-7|TRBD1
TGTGCCACCAGTGATTGGGGACAGGGCGGCTACGAGCAGTACTTC
CATSDWGQGGYEQYF
>NA|TRBV6-2/TRBV6-3|TRBJ2-7|NA
TGTGCCAGCAGTACAAAGACAGGTGGCTTCTCCTACGAGCAGTACTTC
CASSTKTGGFSYEQYF
>once|TRBV19|TRBJ2-7|NA
TGTGCCAGTAGTATAGATCTTGAGCGGGTAACCTACGAGCAGTACTTC
CASSIDLERVTYEQYF
>NA|TRBV6-1|TRBJ1-5|NA
TGTGCCAGCAGTGATTGGCAGGTTTTACTTAGCAATCAGCCCCAGCATTTT
CASSDWQVLLSNQPQHF
>NA|TRBV27|TRBJ2-2|NA
TGTGCCAGCAGTTCGGAACTAGCAGCGGGGGAGCTGTTTTTT
CASSSELAAGELFF
>NA|TRBV5-1|TRBJ2-3|NA
TGCGCCAGCAGCTTGGCGGAGTCGGAATTCGGTCAGTATTTT
CASSLAESEFGQYF
>NA|TRBV5-1|TRBJ1-2|NA
TGCGCCAGCAGCTCTGCAGAATACTATGGCTACACCTTC
CASSSAEYYGYTF
>NA|TRBV18|TRBJ1-2|NA
TGTGCCAGCTCACCAAGGAACAGGGCAAACTATGGCTACACCTTC
CASSPRNRANYGYTF
>NA|TRBV5-8|TRBJ1-3|NA
TGTGCCAGCAGCTTGAGGCGGGGATGGGGTGGAAACACCATATATTTT
CASSLRRGWGGNTIYF
>NA|TRBV12-3/TRBV12-4|TRBJ1-2|NA
TGTGCCAGCAGTCCGCGATCACGGTATGGCTACACCTTC
CASSPRSRYGYTF
>NA|TRBV9|TRBJ1-6|NA
TGTGCCAGCAGCGTACAACAGAGCTCCTATAATTCACCCCTCCACTTT
CASSVQQSSYNSPLHF
>NA|TRBV28|TRBJ1-5|NA
TGTGCCAGCAGTTTATCAGGTGACAATCAGCCCCAGCATTTT
CASSLSGDNQPQHF
>NA|TRBV6-6|TRBJ2-7|NA
TGTGCCAGCAGTTACGGGAGGAGTGGAGACGAGCAGTACTTC
CASSYGRSGDEQYF
>few|TRBV28|TRBJ2-1|TRBD2
TGTGCCAGCAGAAAGTGGCGGGGGGGGGTTGAGCAGTTCTTC
CASRKWRGGVEQFF
>NA|TRBV13|TRBJ2-6|NA
TGTGCCAGCAGCTTCCGGCAGGTCCCCTCTGGGGCCAACGTCCTGACTTTC
CASSFRQVPSGANVLTF
>NA|TRBV10-3|TRBJ1-2|TRBD1
TGTGCCATCAGAGCCGACAGGGCGGCTAACTATGGCTACACCTTC
CAIRADRAANYGYTF
>NA|TRBV6-1|TRBJ2-7|NA
TGTGCCAGCAGTGAAGCGAGGTACGAGCAGTACTTC
CASSEARYEQYF
>NA|TRBV15|TRBJ1-5|NA
TGTGCCACCAGATTCCAGAGCAATCAGCCCCAGCATTTT
CATRFQSNQPQHF
>NA|TRBV25-1|TRBJ2-5|NA
TGTGCCAGCAGTCCTAGGACAGTCATGGGGACCCAGTACTTC
CASSPRTVMGTQYF